This T cell receptor (beta chain) was documented in a study of shared clonotypes between healthy human individuals. Worth noting for this clone: As yet, its antigen is unknown.

V shed 2 bases and J shed 1 base, with 5 bases lying between them. CDR1 and CDR2 from the germline V gene are SEHNR and FQNEAQ (reference sequence). This CDR3 region has 13 residues. Study-wide points: Generation of non-shared clonotypes was less probable than generation of clonotypes shared by all four donors. Across four donors, naive CD4 shared around 5.3%, naive CD8 around 3.8%, memory CD4 over 2%, memory CD8 0.4% to 0.5%.

Study processing details: ImmunoSEQ junction-only sequences lacked quality scores, so their filtering differed. Generated by immunoSEQ multiplex PCR, the TCRdb table keeps only in-frame clones and is missing some. The DNA was the basis for D and trimming; V, J and clone size are from that table. Of over a million clones in the sample, 78% are singletons; the top ten hold more than 0.55%. The sequence came from a man aged 18-30 years in good health. Some clones in this sample may be carry-over from other donors' samples. This chain joins TRBV7-9 and TRBJ1-1; no clear D gene. The sequenced material came from memory CD4+ T cells from PBMCs. Regarding subset: CD45RA-negative fraction. The CDR3 nucleotides read TGTGCCAGCAGCTTATTCGAGAACACTGAAGCTTTCTTT. This gives the protein CASSLFENTEAFF.